This paragraph covers one TCR beta chain sequence. Its antigen remains unidentified. Germline CDR1 is SGHTA and CDR2 is FQGNSA. The V and J ends lost 1 base and 4 bases respectively, with 14 bases between them. This CDR3 has 15 residues. The entry originates in a study of T cells in localized non-small cell lung cancer. The study's findings and limits: Uninvolved nearby lung showed the greatest T cell clonality, exceeding that found in tumor.

Assay: immunoSEQ multiplex PCR; the TCRdb copy retains only in-frame clones and omits some. Of 20,000 to 30,000 clones in the sample, approximately 90% were seen once. Sequencing used peripheral blood, obtained before any cancer treatment. The chain has TRBV7-2 and TRBJ2-7, with a possible D match to TRBD1 (6 bases). This sequence originates from a female donor of 60 years or more with stage II squamous cell lung carcinoma. For the CDR3, the DNA is TGTGCCAGCAGCTTAGGCCGGGACATTCAGTACGAGCAGTACTTC. This gives the protein CASSLGRDIQYEQYF. Full variable domain (missing parts from reference TRBV7-2 and TRBJ2-7): GAGVSQSPSNKVTEKGKDVELRCDPISGHTALYWYRQSLGQGLEFLIYFQGNSAPDKSGLPSDRFSAERTGGSVSTLTIQRTQQEDSAVYLCASSLGRDIQYEQYFGPGTRLTVT.